A single sample is the source of the 8 T cell receptor beta chains below, sequenced in a study of T cell responses to AZD1222 COVID-19 vaccine. Sequencing was performed with immunoSEQ multiplex PCR; in TCRdb, only in-frame clones are kept and a portion is missing. The table shows 120,000 or so clones, with just under 90% occurring only once. The sequences come from peripheral blood, collected on day 0 of AZD1222 vaccination. These receptors were obtained from an adult in good health.

The chain employs TRBV20-1 and TRBJ2-7; maybe TRBD1 (5 bases). The CDR3 runs to 14 residues. Germline CDR1 reads DFQATT; CDR2 reads SNEGSKA (reference sequence). The V end was cut by 3 bases, the J end by 1 base, with 13 bases between. The CDR3 DNA reads as TGCAGTGCTAGTAAGAACAGGATTTCCTACGAGCAGTACTTC. Residues: CSASKNRISYEQYF.

This chain joins TRBV5-1 and TRBJ2-2, with a possible D match to TRBD1 (6 bases). Germline CDR1 is SGHRS and CDR2 is YFSETQ. Trimming cost V 6 bases and J 0 bases, with 15 bases left between them. The CDR3 covers 16 residues. The CDR3 is CASTPEQGSNTGELFF. DNA for the CDR3: TGCGCCAGCACCCCCGAACAGGGATCGAACACCGGGGAGCTGTTTTTT.

The chain employs TRBV7-8 and TRBJ1-2; D is possibly TRBD1 (6 bases). V was cut by 5 bases and J by 6 bases, with 22 bases left in between. The CDR3 length is 16 residues. Germline V CDR1 and CDR2: SGHVS, FQNEAQ. The CDR3 is CASSDLRLGAFDGYTF. CDR3 sequence (DNA): TGTGCCAGCAGCGACCTACGGCTGGGGGCTTTTGATGGCTACACCTTC. Combining the CDR3 with reference TRBV7-8 and TRBJ1-2 gives the whole variable domain GAGVSQSPRYKVAKRGQDVALRCDPISGHVSLFWYQQALGQGPEFLTYFQNEAQLDKSGLPSDRFFAERPEGSVSTLKIQRTQQEDSAVYLCASSDLRLGAFDGYTFGSGTRLTVV.

In this sample, this clone turned up a few times. CDR3 region: CASGPGQGYEQYF. For the CDR3, the DNA is TGTGCCAGCGGGCCGGGACAGGGCTACGAGCAGTACTTC. V gene TRBV27 combines with J gene TRBJ2-7; the match to TRBD1 covers 9 bases. Germline loops: CDR1 MNHEY, CDR2 SMNVEV (reference sequence). V trimming: 8 bases; J trimming: 3 bases; junction bases outside the gene matches: 5. The length of the CDR3 is 13 residues.

CDR3 loop: CASSLGQGDTGELFF. As DNA, the CDR3 is TGTGCCAGCAGCCTGGGACAGGGGGACACCGGGGAGCTGTTTTTT. The gene calls are TRBV2 and TRBJ2-2; 11 nucleotides match TRBD1. The germline V gene has CDR1 SNHLY and CDR2 FYNNEI. V lost 6 bases and J lost 3; bases outside the gene matches: 3. The CDR3 runs to 15 residues.

The chain uses TRBV3-1 (or the pseudogene TRBV3-2) and TRBJ1-1; D remains unclear. V lost 5 bases to trimming and J lost 1 base, with 14 bases between them. Looked up from germline, CDR1 is LGHDT and CDR2 is YNNKEL (reference sequence). The CDR3 extends over 15 amino acids. CDR3 nucleotides: TGTGCCAGCAGCAACCGCCGGACGGCGAACACTGAAGCTTTCTTT. This codes for CASSNRRTANTEAFF.

The rearrangement joins TRBV19 to TRBJ1-2; 9 bases line up with TRBD1. The CDR3 is 14 amino acids. Per the germline V gene, CDR1 is LNHDA and CDR2 is SQIVND (reference sequence). The V and J ends lost 6 bases and 4 bases, in that order; junction bases with no gene match: 6. CDR3: CASRRQGESYGYTF. The CDR3, as DNA: TGTGCCAGTAGACGACAGGGGGAGTCCTATGGCTACACCTTC.

The V call is TRBV18, the J call TRBJ2-2; 9 bases align to TRBD1. The trim removed 3 bases at V and 3 bases at J, leaving 5 bases unmatched. This CDR3 spans 16 amino acids. CDR1 is KGHSH and CDR2 is LQKENI in the germline V gene. CDR3: CASSPQQGAYTGELFF. CDR3 in DNA: TGTGCCAGCTCACCCCAACAGGGGGCGTACACCGGGGAGCTGTTTTTT.